The present entry profiles one T cell receptor (beta chain) with its context. The CDR3 is 16 amino acids. V lost 2 bases to trimming and J lost 4 bases, with 16 bases between them. These data are taken from a study of blood T cell repertoires in COVID-19. Study-level background: Both acute and convalescent COVID-19 samples were obtained from the United States, Italy and Spain.

TCRdb's table, derived via immunoSEQ multiplex PCR, lists solely in-frame clones and lacks some. The table shows fewer than 35,000 clones, with roughly 84% occurring only once. This chain uses TRBV23-1 with TRBJ2-3, with D tentatively TRBD2 (6 bases). TRBV23-1 is filed as an ORF, its function uncertain. This TCR was sampled from a human donor in a cohort sampled during active COVID-19. Sequenced material: peripheral blood. The DNA of the CDR3 is TGCGCCAGCAGTCAAGGCGGGGCTGGGGAGGCAGATACGCAGTATTTT. Protein product: CASSQGGAGEADTQYF.